These 31 T cell receptor beta chains came from one sample sequenced in a study of radiation and T cells in renal cell carcinoma. Time point in this sample: blood 4 weeks post-SBRT, at nephrectomy. Stated treatment: 15 Gy SBRT to primary tumor, nephrectomy 4 weeks later. Clones were sequenced by immunoSEQ multiplex PCR, and TCRdb holds only the in-frame ones, with some missing. Of just over 95,000 clones detected, around 84% appear once; the ten largest clones hold approximately 7.3%. The source was blood, collected from a patient whose treatment included radiotherapy and nephrectomy. Every receptor here comes from a man between 60 and 70 years old with renal cell carcinoma.

The chain uses TRBV5-6 and TRBJ2-5; D gene unclear. V was pared by 2 bases and J by 4 bases, with 9 bases between. From germline, CDR1 is SGHDT and CDR2 YYEEEE. There are 13 residues in the CDR3. CDR3 sequence (DNA): TGTGCCAGCAGCTTCTCCTACAGAGAGACCCAGTACTTC. It codes for CASSFSYRETQYF.

The chain uses TRBV13 and TRBJ2-2; the D is unclear. With 10 bases removed from V and 0 bases from J, the gap between germline ends came to 6 bases. The CDR3 covers 12 residues. The V gene's germline CDR1 is PRHDT and CDR2 FYEKMQ (reference sequence). CDR3 DNA sequence: TGTGCCATCCTAGCGAACACCGGGGAGCTGTTTTTT. The encoded protein is CAILANTGELFF.

V gene TRBV7-2 combines with J gene TRBJ2-3; the match to TRBD2 covers 11 bases. Germline-derived CDR1 and CDR2 are SGHTA and FQGNSA. This CDR3 spans 16 amino acids. V lost 6 bases to trimming and J lost 5 bases; unmatched junction nucleotides: 10. The CDR3 nucleotides are TGTGCCAGCAGATATCAACTAGCGGGAGTTGGAGATACGCAGTATTTT. It yields the protein CASRYQLAGVGDTQYF.

The chain combines TRBV7-2 with TRBJ2-7, with 10 positions matching TRBD1. The CDR3 has 16 amino acids. With V trimmed by 5 bases and J by 6 bases, 13 bases remained unmatched. Germline-derived CDR1 and CDR2 are SGHTA and FQGNSA. CDR3 sequence (DNA): TGTGCCAGCAGCCCTGGCCACCGACAGGGGGCAAGCGAGCAGTACTTC. Translated, it gives CASSPGHRQGASEQYF.

The genes are TRBV5-4 and TRBJ2-7; 9 bases are a match to TRBD1. V lost 4 bases to trimming and J lost 0 bases; unmatched junction nucleotides: 11. The CDR3 loop spans 17 amino acids. Looked up from germline, CDR1 is SGHNT and CDR2 is YYREEE (reference sequence). The CDR3 region is CASSPGTGTLLSYEQYF. The CDR3 nucleotides are TGTGCCAGCAGCCCCGGGACAGGGACACTCCTCTCCTACGAGCAGTACTTC. The full variable domain, rest sourced from reference TRBV5-4 and TRBJ2-7, is ETGVTQSPTHLIKTRGQQVTLRCSSQSGHNTVSWYQQALGQGPQFIFQYYREEENGRGNFPPRFSGLQFPNYSSELNVNALELDDSALYLCASSPGTGTLLSYEQYFGPGTRLTVT.

The rearrangement links TRBV5-5 to TRBJ2-1, with TRBD2 matching 14 bases. Germline V lookup: CDR1 SGHKS, CDR2 YYEKEE (reference sequence). Losses at the gene ends were 5 bases for V and 8 bases for J; bases not matched to a gene: 15. This CDR3 spans 18 amino acids. DNA of the CDR3: TGTGCCAGCAGTTCCGCAAGACTAGCGGGAGGGTCGAAGGATGAGCAGTTCTTC. Translated: CASSSARLAGGSKDEQFF.

This chain uses TRBV7-2 with TRBJ2-1; TRBD2 is a possible D gene (5 bases). Germline V gives CDR1 SGHTA, CDR2 FQGNSA. The V gene lost 3 bases and the J gene lost 6 bases, with 9 bases spanning the gap. The CDR3 runs to 13 residues. CDR3 DNA sequence: TGTGCCAGCAGCTTTATGCGGGTCAATGAGCAGTTCTTC. It is translated as CASSFMRVNEQFF.

The chain couples TRBV27 to TRBJ2-6; 12 positions agree with TRBD2. The junction had 2 bases not matched to a gene; V was cut back by 5 bases and J by 0 bases. The CDR3 spans 17 residues. Germline V CDR1 and CDR2: MNHEY, SMNVEV (reference sequence). The CDR3 DNA is TGTGCCAGCAGTATACTAGCGGGAGGCTCTGGGGCCAACGTCCTGACTTTC. It codes for CASSILAGGSGANVLTF.

This clone was counted between two and nine times. CDR3 loop: CASSAFYIGTDTQYF. The CDR3, as DNA: TGTGCCAGCTCAGCCTTCTATATTGGGACAGATACGCAGTATTTT. V and J are TRBV5-4 and TRBJ2-3; no clear D gene. The CDR3 consists of 15 residues. Trimming left V 7 bases short and J 3 bases short, with 18 bases between. Per the germline V gene, CDR1 is SGHNT and CDR2 is YYREEE (reference sequence).

The rearrangement uses TRBV10-1 and TRBJ2-7; D call uncertain. The V end lost 0 bases, the J end lost 5 bases, and 11 bases lay between the germline ends. CDR3 length equals 14 residues. CDR1 is WNHNN, CDR2 SYGVQD, per germline (reference sequence). As DNA, the CDR3 is TGCGCCAGCAGTGAGTCCGGCACCGGCCACGAGCAGTACTTC. This sequence encodes CASSESGTGHEQYF.

V usage is TRBV25-1 and J usage is TRBJ2-1; D is undetermined. Per the germline V gene, CDR1 is MGHDK and CDR2 is SYGVNS. There are 14 residues in the CDR3. Trimming removed 4 bases from V and 4 bases from J, with 11 bases in between. CDR3 nucleotide sequence: TGTGCCAGCAGTGGGGTAGAACAGTACAATGAGCAGTTCTTC. Translation: CASSGVEQYNEQFF.

In DNA, the CDR3 is TGTGCCAGCAGCTTTCTAGGCGGGAGACGTGAGCAGTTCTTC. This gives the protein CASSFLGGRREQFF. This chain links TRBV7-9 with TRBJ2-1; TRBD2 agrees at 7 bases. The V segment lost 3 bases and the J segment 9 bases; nucleotides outside the gene matches: 8. Germline assignment: CDR1 SEHNR and CDR2 FQNEAQ (reference sequence). The CDR3 loop spans 14 amino acids. The full variable domain, in which reference TRBV7-9 and TRBJ2-1 provide the parts outside the CDR3, is DTGVSQNPRHKITKRGQNVTFRCDPISEHNRLYWYRQTLGQGPEFLTYFQNEAQLEKSRLLSDRFSAERPKGSFSTLEIQRTEQGDSAMYLCASSFLGGRREQFFGPGTRLTVL.

The chain joins TRBV27 to TRBJ2-7; tentatively, D is TRBD1 (6 bases). Germline CDR1 reads MNHEY; CDR2 reads SMNVEV (reference sequence). The V end was cut by 2 bases, the J end by 2 bases, with 19 bases between. The CDR3 is made up of 17 amino acids. CDR3 residues: CASSLIRATGSPYEQYF. CDR3 bases: TGTGCCAGCAGTTTAATACGCGCGACAGGTAGTCCCTACGAGCAGTACTTC.

The chain is built from TRBV11-3 and TRBJ2-3, with a possible D match to TRBD1 (5 bases). Trimming pared 1 base from V and 6 bases from J, leaving 14 bases between. The germline CDR1 and CDR2 sequences are SGHNT and YENEEA. The CDR3 covers 15 residues. The CDR3 DNA is TGTGCCAGCAGCTTAGGATCCGCGAAGGGGGATACGCAGTATTTT. Protein sequence: CASSLGSAKGDTQYF.

In its sample, this clone was seen a few times. The rearrangement joins TRBV5-4 to TRBJ2-1; TRBD1 agrees at 10 bases. CDR3 length: 15 residues. Germline V CDR1 and CDR2: SGHNT, YYREEE (reference sequence). The V segment lost 2 bases and the J segment 4 bases; nucleotides outside the gene matches: 3. The CDR3 DNA sequence: TGTGCCAGCAGCTTCTCGGGACAGGGGTACAATGAGCAGTTCTTC. Protein product: CASSFSGQGYNEQFF. Based on the CDR3 plus reference TRBV5-4 and TRBJ2-1, the full variable domain is ETGVTQSPTHLIKTRGQQVTLRCSSQSGHNTVSWYQQALGQGPQFIFQYYREEENGRGNFPPRFSGLQFPNYSSELNVNALELDDSALYLCASSFSGQGYNEQFFGPGTRLTVL.

J is TRBJ2-3 and V is TRBV19; 10 bases line up with TRBD2. Trimming cost V 5 bases and J 4 bases; bases outside gene matches: 9. CDR1 and CDR2 (germline): LNHDA, SQIVND (reference sequence). This CDR3 is 16 amino acids long. CDR3 DNA sequence: TGTGCCAGTAGTCTTAGCGGGAGGTCTATATCAGATACGCAGTATTTT. Residues: CASSLSGRSISDTQYF.

The J gene is TRBJ1-3, the V gene TRBV13; D gene unclear. V shed 0 bases and J shed 5 bases, with 17 bases lying between them. The CDR3 consists of 17 residues. Germline-derived CDR1 and CDR2 are PRHDT and FYEKMQ (reference sequence). CDR3 sequence reads: CASSLGAPEPLRNTIYF. The CDR3 DNA reads TGTGCCAGCAGCTTAGGCGCCCCTGAGCCCCTCCGAAACACCATATATTTT.

CDR3 sequence: CASSVPGLADYEQYF. In DNA form, the CDR3 reads TGCGCCAGCAGCGTGCCGGGACTAGCGGACTACGAGCAGTACTTC. This chain uses TRBV5-1 with TRBJ2-7, with 11 bases aligning to TRBD2. The trim removed 4 bases at V and 3 bases at J, leaving 6 bases unmatched. CDR1 is SGHRS, CDR2 YFSETQ, per germline. CDR3 length: 15 residues.

The rearrangement links TRBV6-5 to TRBJ2-5; D may be TRBD1 (6 bases). The V and J ends lost 0 bases and 4 bases respectively, with 15 bases between them. The germline CDR1 and CDR2 sequences are MNHEY and SVGAGI. The CDR3 totals 16 residues. This CDR3 is CASSYSFSTGRETQYF. The CDR3 DNA follows: TGTGCCAGCAGTTACTCGTTCTCGACAGGCCGAGAGACCCAGTACTTC.

In the case of this clone: A junction boundary mismatches the germline segment, possibly from a read error. The chain combines TRBV28 with TRBJ1-5, with D unresolved. The CDR3 spans 15 residues. CDR1 is MDHEN and CDR2 is SYDVKM in the germline V gene. The CDR3 reads CASSSPDVSNQPQHF. The DNA of the CDR3 is TGTGCCAGTAGTTCTCCAGACGTTAGCAATCAGCCCCAGCATTTT.

Concerning this clone: A junction boundary mismatches the germline segment, possibly from a read error. The V call is TRBV19, the J call TRBJ2-2; D remains unclear. In germline, CDR1 is LNHDA, CDR2 SQIVND (reference sequence). The CDR3 consists of 12 residues. CDR3 bases: TGTGCCACGCGGCCGAATACCGGGGAGCTGTTTTTT. Translation gives CATRPNTGELFF.

This clone occurred once. This rearrangement joins TRBV28 to TRBJ1-2; a possible D gene is TRBD1 (5 bases). The CDR3 is 12 amino acids. Per the germline V gene, CDR1 is MDHEN and CDR2 is SYDVKM. V was clipped by 8 bases and J by 5 bases, with 12 bases between them. In DNA form, the CDR3 reads TGTGCCAGCGCGACAGCGATTTATGGCTACACCTTC. Translated, it gives CASATAIYGYTF.

This clone was counted a single time. The rearrangement joins TRBV5-5 to TRBJ2-2; TRBD2 might be the D (6 bases). This CDR3 is 15 amino acids long. The V end lost 1 base, the J end lost 5 bases, and 12 bases lay between the germline ends. The germline gives CDR1 SGHKS, CDR2 YYEKEE (reference sequence). The CDR3 protein is CASSLYYRETGELFF. CDR3 DNA sequence: TGTGCCAGCAGCTTGTATTATCGGGAGACCGGGGAGCTGTTTTTT.

The genes are TRBV6-5 and TRBJ1-1; TRBD1 agrees at 11 bases. Trimming at V came to 6 bases and at J to 12 bases, leaving 6 bases not matched to a gene. Germline values: CDR1 MNHEY, CDR2 SVGAGI. The CDR3 covers 12 residues. DNA for the CDR3: TGTGCCAGCAGCGACTGGGACAGGGGGACTTTCTTT. Translated, it gives CASSDWDRGTFF.

The chain employs TRBV5-1 and TRBJ2-7; maybe TRBD2 (5 bases). Trimming removed 2 bases at V and 1 base at J, with 7 bases between. Germline V lookup: CDR1 SGHRS, CDR2 YFSETQ. There are 13 residues in the CDR3. CDR3 DNA: TGCGCCAGCAGCTTCCGGGAATCCTACGAGCAGTACTTC. Encoded protein: CASSFRESYEQYF.

This rearrangement joins TRBV4-2 to TRBJ2-7; a possible D gene is TRBD1 (5 bases). The CDR3 spans 15 residues. The V end lost 3 bases, the J end lost 5 bases, and 17 bases lay between the germline ends. Germline loops: CDR1 LGHNA, CDR2 YNFKEQ. CDR3 DNA sequence: TGTGCCAGCAGCCATTTTTCTGCAGGGCCCAACGAGCAGTACTTC. Residues: CASSHFSAGPNEQYF.

The rearrangement uses TRBV7-9 and TRBJ2-1; a possible D gene is TRBD2 (5 bases). This CDR3 is 17 amino acids long. Germline V CDR1 and CDR2: SEHNR, FQNEAQ (reference sequence). Trimming removed 4 bases at V and 2 bases at J, with 18 bases between. Written as DNA, the CDR3 is TGTGCCAGCAGCTCAAACCCTACTAGGGTAACCTACAATGAGCAGTTCTTC. It translates to CASSSNPTRVTYNEQFF.

This sequence joins TRBV15 and TRBJ2-1; D remains ambiguous. V was cut by 5 bases and J by 2 bases, with 25 bases left in between. This CDR3 region has 19 residues. Germline V CDR1 and CDR2: LNHNV, YYDKDF (reference sequence). The CDR3 coding sequence is TGTGCCACCAGCTTCGGCCTTGAGGAGTCCGGACGGACCTACAATGAGCAGTTCTTC. This gives the protein CATSFGLEESGRTYNEQFF.

This clone came up a few times. V and J are TRBV10-3 and TRBJ1-4, with D possibly being TRBD1 (5 bases). CDR1 is ENHRY, CDR2 SYGVKD, per germline. The CDR3 is 14 residues long. The V end was cut by 3 bases, the J end by 5 bases, with 10 bases between. This chain's CDR3 is CAISDRGLNEKLFF. The CDR3 DNA follows: TGTGCCATCAGTGATCGGGGCTTGAATGAAAAACTGTTTTTT.

This chain uses TRBV28 with TRBJ1-1; the D gene is possibly TRBD1 (5 bases). V shed 1 base and J shed 1 base, with 10 bases lying between them. The CDR3 extends over 15 amino acids. Per germline, CDR1 MDHEN and CDR2 SYDVKM. CDR3 DNA: TGTGCCAGCAGTTTATTCCGGACAAAGAACACTGAAGCTTTCTTT. Residues: CASSLFRTKNTEAFF.

The chain recombines TRBV5-1 with TRBJ2-7, with 9 bases lining up with TRBD2. With V trimmed by 0 bases and J by 6 bases, 7 bases remained unmatched. CDR3 length equals 15 residues. Germline CDR1 reads SGHRS; CDR2 reads YFSETQ. CDR3 DNA sequence: TGCGCCAGCAGCTTGGCAGCTAGCGGGACTGGCGAGCAGTACTTC. It yields the protein CASSLAASGTGEQYF.